A selection of T cell receptor beta chains follows, all from one sample in a study of T cell repertoires in cytomegalovirus infection. Their cognate antigens are unknown. TCRdb analysed the reads with MiXCR anew, one entry per CDR3 protein. There are some 110,000 distinct CDR3 sequences in the sample; about 9.4% occur only once, and around a third lies in the top ten. Sequenced input: PBMCs, sequenced either directly or after in vitro stimulation (not recorded which). These receptors were collected from a human donor in good health (CMV status not recorded). Some clones in this sample may be carry-over from other donors' samples. Both conserved end residues are trimmed from each CDR3. Fields, in order: V gene, CDR3 protein.

v_gene: TRBV5-1; CDR3aa: ASSLGGGGEKLF
v_gene: TRBV14; CDR3aa: ASSQDKNTGELF
v_gene: TRBV24-1; CDR3aa: ATSENRDRDPYGYT
v_gene: TRBV10-3; CDR3aa: AISESTGVNTEAF
v_gene: TRBV7-9; CDR3aa: ASSHSGGADTQY
v_gene: TRBV7-2; CDR3aa: ASSTDSGGNQPQH
v_gene: TRBV7-9; CDR3aa: ASSARQGTTYNYGYT
v_gene: TRBV30; CDR3aa: AWSLGGGSYNEQF
v_gene: TRBV19; CDR3aa: ARWDFVNQPQH
v_gene: TRBV4-1; CDR3aa: ASSQDPNEKLF
v_gene: TRBV4-2; CDR3aa: ASSHEAGSLNEQF
v_gene: TRBV19; CDR3aa: ASRDRGPGYT
v_gene: TRBV6-1; CDR3aa: ASSLTGGTETQY
v_gene: TRBV2; CDR3aa: ASSGDENQPQH
v_gene: TRBV12-3/TRBV12-4; CDR3aa: ASSLATSAADTQY
v_gene: TRBV7-6; CDR3aa: ASSFAGGTEAF
v_gene: TRBV7-2; CDR3aa: ASSARERDTQY
v_gene: TRBV6-1; CDR3aa: ASMTELYEQY
v_gene: TRBV7-9; CDR3aa: ASSLARVRTEAF
v_gene: TRBV20-1; CDR3aa: SARDPRGVNSPLH
v_gene: TRBV4-2; CDR3aa: ASSPTVGPDTQY
v_gene: TRBV29-1; CDR3aa: SVAQTGVNEKLF
v_gene: TRBV19; CDR3aa: ASRDRGSNYGYT
v_gene: TRBV29-1; CDR3aa: SVEQGWTDTQY
v_gene: TRBV29-1; CDR3aa: SVNIGNEQF
v_gene: TRBV6-2/TRBV6-3; CDR3aa: ASGEGLSYEQY
v_gene: TRBV6-4; CDR3aa: ASSVGPWDEQF
v_gene: TRBV7-2; CDR3aa: ASSLNRGTEAF
v_gene: TRBV7-8; CDR3aa: ASSLYPGSVNQPQH
v_gene: TRBV10-2; CDR3aa: ASSEGGRDTQY
v_gene: TRBV5-5; CDR3aa: ASSLESVPDEQY
v_gene: TRBV7-2; CDR3aa: ASRDSPNQPQH
v_gene: TRBV5-4; CDR3aa: ASSRQSNNEKLF
v_gene: TRBV7-9; CDR3aa: ASSLASGEQY
v_gene: TRBV7-8; CDR3aa: ASSFEVTRNSPLH
v_gene: TRBV18; CDR3aa: ASSPTGVGNTEAF
v_gene: TRBV6-2/TRBV6-3; CDR3aa: ASSSPVENEKLF
v_gene: TRBV6-5; CDR3aa: ASSSGQGAYQPQH
v_gene: TRBV10-3; CDR3aa: AISATGGWNSPLH
v_gene: TRBV29-1; CDR3aa: SVSFGGSGYQPQH
v_gene: TRBV19; CDR3aa: ASSTGTDTGELF
v_gene: TRBV27; CDR3aa: ASSPRQGSLETQY
v_gene: TRBV7-9; CDR3aa: ASTYRALEAF
v_gene: TRBV2; CDR3aa: ASRLGGGDTDTQY
v_gene: TRBV27; CDR3aa: ASRPGIGNSPLH
v_gene: TRBV18; CDR3aa: ASSAGLSVDEQY
v_gene: TRBV18; CDR3aa: ANSSGRSPGNIQY
v_gene: TRBV7-2; CDR3aa: ASSLSSSAQETQY
v_gene: TRBV7-2; CDR3aa: ASSSLNSGGTQY
v_gene: TRBV6-6; CDR3aa: ASRRDGDTQY
v_gene: TRBV7-9; CDR3aa: ASSLELSNTEAF
v_gene: TRBV2; CDR3aa: ASTVEIYNEQF
v_gene: TRBV24-1; CDR3aa: ATSVLDRGANEQF
v_gene: TRBV7-9; CDR3aa: ASSRGSGKVWDNEQF
v_gene: TRBV7-2; CDR3aa: ASSSTRRAWNEQF
v_gene: TRBV28; CDR3aa: ASSSRTGWSYEQY
v_gene: TRBV11-3; CDR3aa: ASSSTGGLTGELF
v_gene: TRBV19; CDR3aa: ASGENGLYNEQF
v_gene: TRBV30; CDR3aa: ASSGQYNSPLH